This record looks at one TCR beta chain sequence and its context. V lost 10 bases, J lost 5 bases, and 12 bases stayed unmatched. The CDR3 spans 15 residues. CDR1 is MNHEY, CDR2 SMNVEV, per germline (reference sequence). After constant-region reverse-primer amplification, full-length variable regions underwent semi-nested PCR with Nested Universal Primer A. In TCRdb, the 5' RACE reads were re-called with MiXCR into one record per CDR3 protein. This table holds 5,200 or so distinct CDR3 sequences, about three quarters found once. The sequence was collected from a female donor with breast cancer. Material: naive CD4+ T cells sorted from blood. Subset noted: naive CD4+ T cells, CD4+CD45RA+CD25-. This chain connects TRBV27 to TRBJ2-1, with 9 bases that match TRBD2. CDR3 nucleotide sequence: TGTGCCACCCTCCGTGATAGCGGGAGAAACAATGAGCAGTTCTTC. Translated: CATLRDSGRNNEQFF.